Listed below are T cell receptor beta chains from one sample, sequenced in a study of T cells after yellow fever vaccination. Via MiXCR, TCRdb re-called the 5' RACE reads, giving one row per CDR3 protein. This table has some 350,000 distinct CDR3 sequences, around 3.9% appearing once. Sample: PBMCs, taken 5 days after the yellow fever booster vaccination. The receptors derive from a man between 18 and 29 years old who received the YFV17D yellow fever vaccine. CDR3s include the opening cysteine and the closing phenylalanine or tryptophan. A D gene is named only where the DNA matches it firmly. Clone size is not always given. Where it is, it says once, few, many or a class for expanded clones.

j_call d_call v_call clone_size cdr3_aa cdr3_nt
TRBJ1-1 - TRBV6-6 many CASIQDSFFYRNTEAFF TGTGCCAGCATCCAGGACAGCTTCTTCTATAGGAACACTGAAGCTTTCTTT
TRBJ1-5 - TRBV7-9 many CASSLEGISNQPQHF TGTGCCAGCAGCTTAGAAGGAATTAGCAATCAGCCCCAGCATTTT
TRBJ2-3 - TRBV5-4 few CASSLVASADTQYF TGTGCCAGCAGCTTGGTGGCCTCAGCAGATACGCAGTATTTT
TRBJ2-1 - TRBV18 - CASKLEPTEEFF TGTGCCAGCAAACTAGAGCCAACAGAGGAGTTCTTC
TRBJ2-2 - TRBV6-5 few CASSYFWGAGELFF TGTGCCAGCAGTTACTTCTGGGGGGCCGGGGAGCTGTTTTTT
TRBJ1-2 TRBD1 TRBV6-5 many CASSYGTGGADYGYTF TGTGCCAGCAGTTACGGGACAGGGGGAGCCGACTATGGCTACACCTTC
TRBJ1-3 - TRBV4-1 many CASSRGVARNSGNTIYF TGCGCCAGCAGCCGTGGGGTGGCGCGAAACTCTGGAAACACCATATATTTT
TRBJ1-3 TRBD1 TRBV29-1 few CSVETGINRGPGNTIYF TGCAGCGTTGAAACGGGAATCAACAGGGGCCCTGGAAACACCATATATTTT
TRBJ2-3 TRBD2 TRBV5-1 - CASTGGGAGADTQYF TGCGCCAGCACCGGCGGGGGGGCCGGGGCAGATACGCAGTATTTT
TRBJ2-1 TRBD2 TRBV18 few CASSPSLAGNYNEQFF TGTGCCAGCTCACCTTCACTAGCGGGGAATTACAATGAGCAGTTCTTC
TRBJ2-1 - TRBV3-1 - CASSRLVATRYNEQFF TGTGCCAGCAGCCGCTTGGTCGCGACCCGTTACAATGAGCAGTTCTTC
TRBJ2-5 TRBD2 TRBV3-1 few CASSPRRGGAFQETQYF TGTGCCAGCAGCCCCCGCCGCGGGGGAGCCTTTCAAGAGACCCAGTACTTC
TRBJ2-2 TRBD1 TRBV12-3/TRBV12-4 - CASSPRQGFTGELFF TGTGCCAGCAGTCCCAGACAGGGGTTCACCGGGGAGCTGTTTTTT
TRBJ2-1 - TRBV2 many CASNQDTSYNEQFF TGTGCCAGCAACCAGGACACCTCCTACAATGAGCAGTTCTTC
TRBJ2-3 TRBD2 TRBV27 few CASSPGLAGHTQYF TGTGCCAGCAGTCCGGGACTAGCGGGGCATACGCAGTATTTT
TRBJ2-2 TRBD1 TRBV7-3 - CASSMTGGGGELFF TGTGCCAGCAGCATGACAGGGGGCGGCGGGGAGCTGTTTTTT
TRBJ2-2 - TRBV5-1 many CASSLAGTGGGELFF TGCGCCAGCAGCTTGGCCGGCACCGGGGGCGGGGAGCTGTTTTTT
TRBJ2-1 TRBD1 TRBV9 - CASGESGTGYEQFF TGTGCCAGCGGCGAGTCCGGGACAGGGTATGAGCAGTTCTTC
TRBJ1-2 TRBD1 TRBV27 - CASSFAGQGALYGYTF TGTGCCAGCAGTTTTGCGGGACAGGGGGCGCTTTATGGCTACACCTTC
TRBJ1-1 - TRBV7-6 - CASSLPPGRSTEAFF TGTGCCAGCAGCTTACCCCCAGGCAGGTCCACTGAAGCTTTCTTT
TRBJ1-1 - TRBV6-6 - CASSSVGISEAFF TGTGCCAGCAGTTCCGTTGGGATCTCTGAAGCTTTCTTT
TRBJ1-6 - TRBV7-8 few CASSLGGRAGSPLHF TGTGCCAGCAGCTTAGGAGGCAGGGCGGGTTCACCCCTCCACTTT
TRBJ1-1 - TRBV19 - CASRGNAGVRTEAFF TGTGCCAGTAGAGGCAATGCAGGGGTCAGGACTGAAGCTTTCTTT
TRBJ1-1 - TRBV20-1 many CSARKTVNINMNTEAFF TGCAGTGCCCGAAAGACAGTCAACATTAACATGAACACTGAAGCTTTCTTT
TRBJ1-2 TRBD1 TRBV5-1 few CASSLGDRGGGGYTF TGCGCCAGCAGCTTGGGAGACAGGGGCGGCGGTGGCTACACCTTC
TRBJ1-6 TRBD1 TRBV5-4 few CASSWDRGDSPLHF TGTGCCAGCAGCTGGGACAGGGGGGATTCACCCCTCCACTTT
TRBJ2-5 - TRBV10-3 many CAISDGLTQYF TGTGCCATCAGTGATGGGTTAACCCAGTACTTC
TRBJ2-5 TRBD1 TRBV7-9 - CASSTGQGQETQYF TGTGCCAGCAGCACCGGACAGGGCCAAGAGACCCAGTACTTC
TRBJ2-2 - TRBV6-2/TRBV6-3 - CASSPRQALSETGELFF TGTGCCAGCAGCCCCCGACAGGCCCTATCTGAAACCGGGGAGCTGTTTTTT
TRBJ1-2 - TRBV10-3 once CAITGTLLGGYTF TGTGCCATCACAGGTACCCTACTGGGGGGCTACACCTTC
TRBJ1-4 TRBD1 TRBV20-1 many CSARDRGGEKLFF TGCAGTGCTAGGGACAGGGGTGGAGAAAAACTGTTTTTT
TRBJ2-7 - TRBV5-1 many CASSQSIRLYGGRNEQYF TGCGCCAGCAGCCAATCAATACGACTTTACGGGGGTCGGAACGAGCAGTACTTC
TRBJ2-5 - TRBV15 many CATSIRTGEGETQYF TGTGCCACCAGCATACGTACAGGGGAGGGAGAGACCCAGTACTTC
TRBJ1-6 - TRBV4-2 few CASSQDTGSTPLHF TGTGCCAGCAGCCAAGATACCGGGTCGACACCCCTCCACTTT
TRBJ2-5 TRBD1 TRBV13 many CASSHPATGGEETQYF TGTGCCAGCAGTCACCCCGCGACAGGGGGCGAGGAGACCCAGTACTTC
TRBJ1-2 - TRBV10-3 few CAITPSGYGYTF TGTGCCATCACCCCATCTGGGTATGGCTACACCTTC
TRBJ2-1 TRBD2 TRBV3-1 few CASSLGSASGGNEQFF TGTGCCAGCAGCTTAGGGTCGGCTAGCGGGGGGAATGAGCAGTTCTTC
TRBJ2-1 - TRBV6-2/TRBV6-3 - CASSYWAGNNEQFF TGTGCCAGCAGTTACTGGGCGGGCAACAATGAGCAGTTCTTC
TRBJ1-3 - TRBV18 few CASSPELGASSGNTIYF TGTGCCAGCTCACCGGAGTTGGGGGCCTCCTCTGGAAACACCATATATTTT
TRBJ2-1 TRBD2 TRBV13 few CASSSSGGKYNEQFF TGTGCCAGCAGCTCCAGCGGGGGGAAATACAATGAGCAGTTCTTC
TRBJ2-3 - TRBV5-1 few CASSQSPLSDTQYF TGCGCCAGCAGCCAGTCGCCCCTCTCCGATACGCAGTATTTT
TRBJ1-2 - TRBV20-1 - CSARAPSLGRGVYHGDDGYTF TGCAGTGCTAGGGCCCCCTCTCTGGGGAGGGGTGTCTATCACGGAGACGATGGCTACACCTTC
TRBJ1-5 - TRBV7-2 few CASSLVLGWGSNQPQHF TGTGCCAGCAGCTTAGTCCTAGGATGGGGGAGCAATCAGCCCCAGCATTTT
TRBJ2-5 TRBD2 TRBV20-1 many CSVLRTSGEIPQETQYF TGCAGTGTTTTAAGGACTAGCGGGGAAATACCGCAAGAGACCCAGTACTTC
TRBJ1-4 - TRBV7-9 - CASSPPPGSNEKLFF TGTGCCAGCAGCCCTCCCCCAGGGAGTAATGAAAAACTGTTTTTT
TRBJ1-6 TRBD1 TRBV11-2 many CASAGTDNNSPLHF TGTGCCAGCGCCGGGACAGATAATAATTCACCCCTCCACTTT